This TCR beta chain came from a study of blood T cell repertoires in COVID-19. Study details: The cDNA or gDNA used as material had been derived from T cells, B-cell-depleted T cells, or PBMCs.

Using immunoSEQ multiplex PCR, the repertoire was profiled, and TCRdb retains in-frame clones only, with some absent. The sample holds 150,000 to 200,000 clones, around four fifths seen once. Participant age was roughly 18 to 95 years, and participants resided in about two dozen US areas. Symptom resolution, clearance, or two negative PCRs marked donors in Cohort 3 as recovered. The CDR3 is 15 amino acids. In germline, CDR1 is LNHDA, CDR2 SQIVND (reference sequence). V was clipped by 8 bases and J by 7 bases, with 20 bases between them. Sequencing was done on a sample of PBMCs or T cells enriched from blood (not recorded which). The receptor was isolated from a woman aged 45-65 years who had recovered from COVID-19. This chain connects TRBV19 to TRBJ2-2, with D tentatively TRBD1 (6 bases). CDR3 in DNA: TGTGCCAGTTTCGCTCCAACAGGGTTGGGCGGGGAGCTGTTTTTT. This translates into CASFAPTGLGGELFF.